Below are 16 T cell receptor beta chains sequenced from a single sample in a study of blood T cell repertoires in COVID-19. The assay was immunoSEQ multiplex PCR, and TCRdb's table has in-frame clones only and misses some. The sample shows approximately 200,000 clones, around four fifths of them seen only once. The sample comprised peripheral blood. Receptors originate from a woman aged 30 to 39 with acute or convalescent COVID-19.

In this sample, this clone turned up many times. This sequence joins TRBV5-1 and TRBJ2-5; 7 bases are a match to TRBD1. Per the germline V gene, CDR1 is SGHRS and CDR2 is YFSETQ. This CDR3 is built from 14 residues. Losses at the gene ends were 4 bases for V and 1 base for J; bases not matched to a gene: 4. The CDR3 loop is CASSADRFQETQYF. In DNA, the CDR3 is TGCGCCAGCAGCGCGGACAGGTTCCAAGAGACCCAGTACTTC.

J is TRBJ2-3 and V is TRBV11-3; the D gene is possibly TRBD1 (5 bases). The germline V gene encodes CDR1 SGHNT and CDR2 YENEEA. V shed 4 bases and J shed 2 bases, with 7 bases lying between them. The CDR3 contains 13 residues. CDR3 in amino acids: CASSSRVTDTQYF. CDR3 bases: TGTGCCAGCAGCTCCAGGGTCACAGATACGCAGTATTTT.

This rearrangement joins TRBV19 to TRBJ2-2; D is undetermined. In germline, CDR1 is LNHDA, CDR2 SQIVND (reference sequence). CDR3 length: 14 amino acids. V was shortened by 5 bases and J by 8 bases, with 15 bases between the two germline ends. The CDR3 reads CASSSSLVTGELFF. The CDR3 region has the DNA TGTGCCAGTAGTTCCTCTCTAGTCACTGGGGAGCTGTTTTTT. Looking up the rest from reference TRBV19 and TRBJ2-2 gives the full variable domain: DGGITQSPKYLFRKEGQNVTLSCEQNLNHDAMYWYRQDPGQGLRLIYYSQIVNDFQKGDIAEGYSVSREKKESFPLTVTSAQKNPTAFYLCASSSSLVTGELFFGEGSRLTVL.

V usage is TRBV19 and J usage is TRBJ1-1; D is unresolved. V was pared by 2 bases and J by 0 bases, with 4 bases between. Germline CDR1 is LNHDA and CDR2 is SQIVND (reference sequence). The CDR3 has 13 residues. CDR3 sequence reads: CASSITMNTEAFF. For the CDR3, the DNA is TGTGCCAGTAGTATAACTATGAACACTGAAGCTTTCTTT.

The chain uses TRBV24-1 and TRBJ2-7; 7 positions agree with TRBD1. The trim removed 6 bases at V and 2 bases at J, leaving 6 bases unmatched. The CDR3 totals 14 residues. Per the germline V gene, CDR1 is KGHDR and CDR2 is SFDVKD. As DNA, the CDR3 is TGTGCCACCAGTTCGGTCGACAGGGCCTACGAGCAGTACTTC. Protein product: CATSSVDRAYEQYF.

This chain uses TRBV2 with TRBJ1-2; D is possibly TRBD1 (6 bases). V lost 7 bases to trimming and J lost 8 bases, with 17 bases between them. Germline V gene lookup returns CDR1 SNHLY and CDR2 FYNNEI. This CDR3 region has 13 residues. Written as DNA, the CDR3 is TGTGCCAGCACACAGCGGGGGGCAAGGGGCTACACCTTC. Translating it yields CASTQRGARGYTF.

The genes are TRBV7-9 and TRBJ1-2, with 10 nucleotides matching TRBD1. The V gene's germline CDR1 is SEHNR and CDR2 FQNEAQ (reference sequence). After removal of 4 bases from V and 2 bases from J, the junction contained 7 bases not matched to a gene. The CDR3 has 16 residues. The CDR3 DNA reads TGTGCCAGCAGCTCAAGGACAGGGGGAGTCAACTATGGCTACACCTTC. It encodes CASSSRTGGVNYGYTF.

This clone appeared once. This chain connects TRBV11-2 to TRBJ1-1; 10 bases align to TRBD1. Germline trimming cut 5 bases from V and 0 bases from J; bases unmatched to any gene: 9. From germline, CDR1 is SGHAT and CDR2 FQNNGV. The CDR3 totals 17 residues. The CDR3 loop is CASSAPDRGFLNTEAFF. DNA of the CDR3: TGTGCCAGCAGCGCCCCGGACAGGGGGTTCTTGAACACTGAAGCTTTCTTT.

The rearrangement uses TRBV7-6 and TRBJ2-2; 11 positions match TRBD2. The V segment lost 6 bases and the J segment 3 bases; nucleotides outside the gene matches: 3. This CDR3 region has 15 residues. Germline CDR1 reads SGHVS; CDR2 reads FNYEAQ. CDR3 sequence (DNA): TGTGCCAGCAGTGTAGCGGGAGGGTACACCGGGGAGCTGTTTTTT. Translation gives CASSVAGGYTGELFF.

The V and J genes are TRBV5-1 and TRBJ1-1; D not certain. CDR1 is SGHRS, CDR2 YFSETQ, per germline. There are 16 residues in the CDR3. V lost 0 bases and J lost 1, with 13 bases in between. In DNA, the CDR3 is TGCGCCAGCAGCTTGGAGGAAGGGAGAGCGAACACTGAAGCTTTCTTT. Protein sequence: CASSLEEGRANTEAFF.

This chain joins TRBV19 and TRBJ2-1, with TRBD1 matching 9 bases. Germline-derived CDR1 and CDR2 are LNHDA and SQIVND (reference sequence). The CDR3 runs 14 residues. With 7 bases clipped from V and 3 bases from J, the junction kept 4 bases outside the gene matches. CDR3 DNA sequence: TGTGCCAGTAAACAGACAGGGGGCTACAATGAGCAGTTCTTC. It yields the protein CASKQTGGYNEQFF.

The chain combines TRBV7-2 with TRBJ2-2; 7 nucleotides align to TRBD2. The CDR3 loop spans 16 amino acids. The V gene end was trimmed by 1 base and the J gene end by 4 bases; junction bases not matched to a gene: 6. The germline CDR1 and CDR2 sequences are SGHTA and FQGNSA. For the CDR3, the DNA is TGTGCCAGCAGCTTAGTGGGAGGGACGGCCACCGGGGAGCTGTTTTTT. It translates to CASSLVGGTATGELFF.

CDR3 residues: CASSADSPSTDTQYF. The CDR3 nucleotides are TGTGCCAGCAGCGCCGACAGCCCTAGCACAGATACGCAGTATTTT. The chain carries TRBV9 and TRBJ2-3; the D gene is possibly TRBD1 (5 bases). Trimming stripped 3 bases from V and 0 bases from J, with 11 bases between. The CDR3 is made up of 15 amino acids. Germline values: CDR1 SGDLS, CDR2 YYNGEE.

The genes are TRBV7-9 and TRBJ2-3, with no clear D. The CDR3 is 12 amino acids. Germline V gives CDR1 SEHNR, CDR2 FQNEAQ (reference sequence). CDR3 protein: CASGHTTDTQYF. The CDR3 nucleotides are TGTGCGTCGGGTCACACGACAGATACGCAGTATTTT.

The chain joins TRBV10-1 to TRBJ1-2; 8 bases are shared with TRBD1. Germline V CDR1 and CDR2: WNHNN, SYGVQD (reference sequence). The CDR3 totals 18 residues. Trimming cost V 1 base and J 6 bases; bases outside gene matches: 16. The CDR3 DNA follows: TGCGCCAGCAGTGAGTATTCCGGGACAGGAAGATCTCCACATGGCTACACCTTC. Translating it yields CASSEYSGTGRSPHGYTF.

The chain is built from TRBV9 and TRBJ1-2, with 11 bases fitting TRBD1. V trimming: 3 bases; J trimming: 6 bases; junction bases outside the gene matches: 4. Germline assignment: CDR1 SGDLS and CDR2 YYNGEE. The CDR3 length is 14 residues. The CDR3 DNA reads as TGTGCCAGCAGCGGGACAGGGGGCCCGAATGGCTACACCTTC. Translating gives CASSGTGGPNGYTF.